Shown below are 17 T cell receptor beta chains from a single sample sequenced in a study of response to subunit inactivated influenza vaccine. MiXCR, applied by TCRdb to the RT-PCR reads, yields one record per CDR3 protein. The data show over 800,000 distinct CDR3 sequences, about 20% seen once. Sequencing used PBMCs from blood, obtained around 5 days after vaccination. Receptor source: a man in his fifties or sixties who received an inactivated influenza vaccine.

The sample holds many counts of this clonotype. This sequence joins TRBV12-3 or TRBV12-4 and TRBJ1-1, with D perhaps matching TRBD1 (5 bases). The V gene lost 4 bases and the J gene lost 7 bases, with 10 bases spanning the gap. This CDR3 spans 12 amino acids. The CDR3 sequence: CASSSAGGEAFF. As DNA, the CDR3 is TGTGCCAGCAGTTCCGCCGGGGGTGAAGCTTTCTTT.

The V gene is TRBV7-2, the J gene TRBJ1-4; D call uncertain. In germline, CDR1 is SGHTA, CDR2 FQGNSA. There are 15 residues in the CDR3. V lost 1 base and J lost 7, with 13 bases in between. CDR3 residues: CASSLGQARREKLFF. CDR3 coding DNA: TGTGCCAGCAGCTTAGGCCAGGCGAGGCGTGAAAAACTGTTTTTT.

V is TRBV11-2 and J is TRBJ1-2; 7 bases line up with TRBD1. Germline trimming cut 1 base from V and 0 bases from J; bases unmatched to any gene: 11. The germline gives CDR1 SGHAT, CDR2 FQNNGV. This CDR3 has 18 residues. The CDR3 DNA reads TGTGCCAGCAGCTTAGTTTCTTGGGACAGCAAATCTAACTATGGCTACACCTTC. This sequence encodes CASSLVSWDSKSNYGYTF.

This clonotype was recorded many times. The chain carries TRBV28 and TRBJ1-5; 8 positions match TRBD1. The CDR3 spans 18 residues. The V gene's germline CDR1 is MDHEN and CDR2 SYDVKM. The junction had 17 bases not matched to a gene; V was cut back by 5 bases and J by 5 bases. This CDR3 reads CASSRLGQTGVEYQPQHF. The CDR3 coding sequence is TGTGCCAGCAGTCGGCTGGGCCAGACAGGGGTTGAATATCAGCCCCAGCATTTT.

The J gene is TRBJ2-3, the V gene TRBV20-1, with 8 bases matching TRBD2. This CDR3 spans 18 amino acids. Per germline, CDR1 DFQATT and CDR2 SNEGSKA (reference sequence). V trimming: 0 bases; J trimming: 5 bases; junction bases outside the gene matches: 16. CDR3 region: CSARDETGGPLWIDTQYF. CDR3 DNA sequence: TGCAGTGCTAGAGATGAAACGGGGGGGCCTTTGTGGATAGATACGCAGTATTTT.

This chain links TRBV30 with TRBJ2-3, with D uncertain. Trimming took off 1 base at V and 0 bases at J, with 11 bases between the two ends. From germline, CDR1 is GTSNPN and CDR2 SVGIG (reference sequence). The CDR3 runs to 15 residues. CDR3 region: CAWSAYRVSTDTQYF. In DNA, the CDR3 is TGTGCCTGGAGTGCTTATAGGGTCAGCACAGATACGCAGTATTTT. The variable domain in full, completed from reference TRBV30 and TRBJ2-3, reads SQTIHQWPATLVQPVGSPLSLECTVEGTSNPNLYWYRQAAGRGLQLLFYSVGIGQISSEVPQNLSASRPQDRQFILSSKKLLLSDSGFYLCAWSAYRVSTDTQYFGPGTRLTVL.

The CDR3 bases are TGTGCCAGCCGCGCCTCAACCTACGAGCAGTACTTC. The encoded protein is CASRASTYEQYF. The V gene is TRBV28, the J gene TRBJ2-7; D unresolved. The CDR3 is made up of 12 amino acids. Germline V gene sequence: CDR1 MDHEN, CDR2 SYDVKM. Trimming pared 8 bases from V and 2 bases from J, leaving 10 bases between.

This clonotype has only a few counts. CDR3 sequence: CASSLVRDVYNEQFF. CDR3 DNA: TGTGCCAGCAGCTTAGTCAGAGACGTCTACAATGAGCAGTTCTTC. The V gene is TRBV7-2, the J gene TRBJ2-1; D not certain. Germline CDR1 is SGHTA and CDR2 is FQGNSA. The CDR3 is made up of 15 amino acids. V was cut by 1 base and J by 3 bases, with 10 bases left in between.

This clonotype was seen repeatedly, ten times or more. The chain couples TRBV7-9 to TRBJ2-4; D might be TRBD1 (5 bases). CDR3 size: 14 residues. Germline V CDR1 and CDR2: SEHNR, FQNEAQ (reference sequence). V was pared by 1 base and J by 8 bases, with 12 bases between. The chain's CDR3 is CASSLVGQGYIQYF. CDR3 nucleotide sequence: TGTGCCAGCAGCTTAGTGGGCCAGGGCTACATTCAGTACTTC.

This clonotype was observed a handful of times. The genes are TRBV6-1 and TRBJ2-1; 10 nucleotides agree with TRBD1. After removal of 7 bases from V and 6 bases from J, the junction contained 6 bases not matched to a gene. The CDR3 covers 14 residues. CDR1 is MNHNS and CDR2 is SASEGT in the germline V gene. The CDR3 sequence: CASTRDRGINEQFF. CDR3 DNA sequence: TGTGCCAGCACCCGGGACAGGGGTATCAATGAGCAGTTCTTC.

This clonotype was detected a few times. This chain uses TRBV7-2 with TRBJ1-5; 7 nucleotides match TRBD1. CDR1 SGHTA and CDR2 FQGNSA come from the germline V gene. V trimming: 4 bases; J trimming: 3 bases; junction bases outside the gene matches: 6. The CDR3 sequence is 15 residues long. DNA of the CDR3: TGTGCCAGCAGCTCCAGACAGGGAAACAATCAGCCCCAGCATTTT. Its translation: CASSSRQGNNQPQHF.

In nucleotides, the CDR3 is TGTGCCAGCAGTACAGGGTTTGTCGACGAGCAGTACTTC. Protein: CASSTGFVDEQYF. The chain joins TRBV9 to TRBJ2-7; possibly TRBD1 for D (6 bases). Trimming cost V 5 bases and J 5 bases, with 14 bases left between them. The CDR3 extends over 13 amino acids. Germline V lookup: CDR1 SGDLS, CDR2 YYNGEE. Full variable domain (missing parts from reference TRBV9 and TRBJ2-7): DSGVTQTPKHLITATGQRVTLRCSPRSGDLSVYWYQQSLDQGLQFLIQYYNGEERAKGNILERFSAQQFPDLHSELNLSSLELGDSALYFCASSTGFVDEQYFGPGTRLTVT.

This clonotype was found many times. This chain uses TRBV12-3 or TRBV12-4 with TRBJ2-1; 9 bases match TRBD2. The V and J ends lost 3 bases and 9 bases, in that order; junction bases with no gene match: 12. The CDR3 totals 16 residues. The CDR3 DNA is TGTGCCAGCAGTTTGGGGACGGCCGGACTAGCGCTTGAGCAGTTCTTC. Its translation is CASSLGTAGLALEQFF.

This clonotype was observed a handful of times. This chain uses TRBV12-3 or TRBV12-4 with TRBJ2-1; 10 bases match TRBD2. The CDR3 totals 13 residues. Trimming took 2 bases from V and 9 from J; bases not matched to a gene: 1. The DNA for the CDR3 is TGTGCCAGCAGTTTAAGGACTAGCGGTGAGCAGTTCTTC. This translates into CASSLRTSGEQFF.

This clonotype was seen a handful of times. The CDR3 loop reads CSARNEGGYEQYF. Written as DNA, the CDR3 is TGCAGTGCTAGAAACGAAGGGGGCTACGAGCAGTACTTC. The genes are TRBV20-1 and TRBJ2-7; D possibly corresponds to TRBD1 (6 bases). The germline V gene encodes CDR1 DFQATT and CDR2 SNEGSKA (reference sequence). The CDR3 runs 13 residues. The V end was cut by 2 bases, the J end by 3 bases, with 11 bases between.

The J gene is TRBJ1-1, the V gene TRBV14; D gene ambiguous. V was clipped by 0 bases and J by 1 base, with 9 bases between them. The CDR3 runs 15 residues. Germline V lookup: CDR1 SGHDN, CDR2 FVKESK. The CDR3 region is CASSQDRRANTEAFF. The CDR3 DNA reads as TGTGCCAGCAGCCAAGATAGAAGGGCGAACACTGAAGCTTTCTTT. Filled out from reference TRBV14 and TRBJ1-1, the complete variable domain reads EAGVTQFPSHSVIEKGQTVTLRCDPISGHDNLYWYRRVMGKEIKFLLHFVKESKQDESGMPNNRFLAERTGGTYSTLKVQPAELEDSGVYFCASSQDRRANTEAFFGQGTRLTVV.

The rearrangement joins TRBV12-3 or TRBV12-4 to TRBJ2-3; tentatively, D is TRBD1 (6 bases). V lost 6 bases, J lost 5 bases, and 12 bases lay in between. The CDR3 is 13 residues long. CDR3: CASRPHREDTQYF. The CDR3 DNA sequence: TGTGCCAGCAGACCACACAGGGAAGATACGCAGTATTTT.